This T cell receptor (beta chain) was sequenced during a study of cytomegalovirus exposure and HLA in healthy donors. Study background: A preliminary data release comprised 70 million to 95 million unique TCRs obtained from HLA-typed donors. Study results and limitations: One variant, a missense change in DCLRE1C, was linked in a later analysis to TCR beta V- and J-gene trimming.

This CDR3 contains 15 residues. Germline V gives CDR1 SGHAT, CDR2 FQNNGV. The V gene end was trimmed by 5 bases and the J gene end by 4 bases; junction bases not matched to a gene: 6. Both 60 Vbeta primers and 13 Jbeta primers went into the PCR. Generated by immunoSEQ multiplex PCR, the TCRdb table keeps only in-frame clones and is missing some. Of about 99,000 clones detected, approximately 80% appear once; the ten largest clones hold about 3.1%. Worth noting for this clone: Its antigen is unknown.

This chain connects TRBV11-2 to TRBJ1-3; 9 positions match TRBD1. This sequence was found in a male donor in good health and CMV-seropositive. Material: PBMCs. The CDR3 reads CASSPNRGQGNTIYF. Here the CDR3 DNA reads TGTGCCAGCAGCCCCAACAGGGGGCAAGGAAACACCATATATTTT.